A selection of T cell receptor beta chains follows, all from one sample in a study of graft-versus-host responses after intestinal transplantation. Their target antigens are unknown. TCRdb's table, derived via immunoSEQ multiplex PCR, lists solely in-frame clones and lacks some. The sample carries approximately 90,000 clones, approximately 94% recorded once. Specimen: unstimulated CD8+ T cells sorted from spleen or lymph node cells, collected before intestinal transplant. These receptors all come from a human donor who received an intestinal transplant. Both conserved end residues are trimmed from each CDR3. The order of the fields is J gene, V gene, CDR3 protein.

>TRBJ1-1|TRBV2
ASNRQGLETEAF
>TRBJ1-1|TRBV19
ASSLRAGTEAF
>TRBJ1-1|TRBV7-8
ASSFDRATEAF
>TRBJ2-7|TRBV2
ASSEIRIGSGGASYEQY
>TRBJ1-5|TRBV7-8
ASSSRQGASQPQH
>TRBJ1-5|TRBV19
ASSIDSFREDQPQH
>TRBJ2-1|TRBV4-1
ASSQEPGDSSYNEQF
>TRBJ2-3|TRBV2
ASSEWGQGTDTQY
>TRBJ2-3|TRBV27
ASRSPGGTDTQY
>TRBJ2-2|TRBV6-5
ASSYSHRTGELF
>TRBJ1-3|TRBV6-6
ASSYSTGLGNTIY
>TRBJ1-2|TRBV7-9
ASSPGGNEGYT
>TRBJ2-2|TRBV7-9
ASSLLATSGGRTGELF
>TRBJ1-1|TRBV27
ASQGWNTEAF
>TRBJ2-2|TRBV27
ASSLYSGGSTGELF
>TRBJ2-7|TRBV11-2
ASSLPGQGYEQY
>TRBJ2-3|TRBV9
ASSVGTSGGADTQY
>TRBJ2-7|TRBV4-3
ASSQWDRGREQY
>TRBJ1-1|TRBV7-9
ASSSSLSAGTEAF
>TRBJ1-1|TRBV10-3
AISEAPEGVTEAF
>TRBJ2-2|TRBV21-1
ASSSYGSNTGELF
>TRBJ1-2|TRBV4-3
ASSQADRDGGYT
>TRBJ1-6|TRBV30
AWSVEGNSPLH
>TRBJ1-4|TRBV5-1
ASSLEGTDPFYVNEKLF
>TRBJ2-3|TRBV13
ASSLEGGTDTQY
>TRBJ1-2|TRBV29-1
SVEESGSGGYT
>TRBJ2-3|TRBV5-6
ASSYGTGLTDTQY
>TRBJ2-7|TRBV6-4
ASRGPGLGYYPYEQY
>TRBJ1-4|TRBV27
ASGTGLNEKLF
>TRBJ2-7|TRBV27
ASRAGPYEQY
>TRBJ2-2|TRBV15
ATSRDKGTVLTGELF
>TRBJ2-5|TRBV11-3
ASSLEGEEAQY
>TRBJ2-5|TRBV27
ASSPQGLPWGETQY
>TRBJ2-3|TRBV2
ASMGLALRY
>TRBJ2-1|TRBV7-8
ASSRDSGGYTSNEQF
>TRBJ2-1|TRBV5-1
ASSSEQWTGIEQF
>TRBJ2-7|TRBV7-9
ASSSLTGKTYEQY
>TRBJ2-3|TRBV30
AWSEVRTTEADTQY
>TRBJ2-2|TRBV7-2
ASTWTGGNTGELF
>TRBJ2-6|TRBV15
ATSRVGTLAGSGANVLT
>TRBJ2-7|TRBV7-2
ASSVGRGVYEQY
>TRBJ1-1|TRBV7-9
ASSPNRENTEAF
>TRBJ2-7|TRBV19
ASSPNLAGDEQY
>TRBJ1-2|TRBV23-1
ASSQPGRQGRNYGYT
>TRBJ2-2|TRBV9
ASTPGQGPMVGELF
>TRBJ2-5|TRBV7-2
ASSLAGGLAETQY
>TRBJ2-7|TRBV25-1
ASSERNRENLSPYEQY
>TRBJ1-1|TRBV4-3
ASSYREGFNTEAF
>TRBJ1-1|TRBV7-9
ASSRADTEAF
>TRBJ2-7|TRBV6-6
ASSYPWDRAPYEQY
>TRBJ1-1|TRBV7-8
ASSLGKREASVAGRMNTEAF
>TRBJ2-6|TRBV7-9
ASSLDTSGANVLT
>TRBJ1-5|TRBV10-2
ASTPGQSLSNQPQH
>TRBJ1-1|TRBV30
AWSVLGSVFEAF
>TRBJ2-7|TRBV4-3
ASSQEFSVGGDYEQY